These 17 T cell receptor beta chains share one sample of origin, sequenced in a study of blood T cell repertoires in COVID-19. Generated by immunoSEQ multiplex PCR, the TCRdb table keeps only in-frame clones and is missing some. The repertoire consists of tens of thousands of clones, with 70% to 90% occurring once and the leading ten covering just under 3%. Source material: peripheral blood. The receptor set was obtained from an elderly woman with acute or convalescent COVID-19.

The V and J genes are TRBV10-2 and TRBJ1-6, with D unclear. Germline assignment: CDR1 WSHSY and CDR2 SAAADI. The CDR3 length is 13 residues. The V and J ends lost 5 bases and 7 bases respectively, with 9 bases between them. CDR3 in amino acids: CASSPGYNSPLHF. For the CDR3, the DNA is TGCGCCAGCAGTCCGGGTTACAATTCACCCCTCCACTTT.

CDR3 residues: CASSLAGVPYEQYF. CDR3 nucleotides: TGTGCCAGCAGCCTAGCGGGTGTCCCCTACGAGCAGTACTTC. This rearrangement joins TRBV5-4 to TRBJ2-7; 8 bases are shared with TRBD2. Germline CDR1 and CDR2: SGHNT and YYREEE (reference sequence). Trimming cost V 4 bases and J 2 bases; bases outside gene matches: 5. The CDR3 is 14 residues long.

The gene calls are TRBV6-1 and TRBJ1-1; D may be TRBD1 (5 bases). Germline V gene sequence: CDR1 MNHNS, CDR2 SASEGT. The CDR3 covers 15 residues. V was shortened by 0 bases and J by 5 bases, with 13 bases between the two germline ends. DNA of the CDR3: TGTGCCAGCAGTGAAGCGCTGAGGGGAGGGACTGAAGCTTTCTTT. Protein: CASSEALRGGTEAFF.

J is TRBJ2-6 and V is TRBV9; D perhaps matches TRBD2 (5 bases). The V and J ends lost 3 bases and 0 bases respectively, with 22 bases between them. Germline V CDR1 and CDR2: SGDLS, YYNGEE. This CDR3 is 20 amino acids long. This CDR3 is CASSAREEGKGNSGANVLTF. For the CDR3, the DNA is TGTGCCAGCAGCGCACGGGAAGAGGGAAAAGGAAACTCTGGGGCCAACGTCCTGACTTTC.

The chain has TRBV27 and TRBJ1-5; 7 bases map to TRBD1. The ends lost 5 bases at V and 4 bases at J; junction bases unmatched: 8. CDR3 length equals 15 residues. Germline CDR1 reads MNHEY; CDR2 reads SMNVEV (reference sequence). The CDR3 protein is CASSPGTDSNQPQHF. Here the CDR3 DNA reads TGTGCCAGCAGTCCGGGGACAGATTCTAATCAGCCCCAGCATTTT.

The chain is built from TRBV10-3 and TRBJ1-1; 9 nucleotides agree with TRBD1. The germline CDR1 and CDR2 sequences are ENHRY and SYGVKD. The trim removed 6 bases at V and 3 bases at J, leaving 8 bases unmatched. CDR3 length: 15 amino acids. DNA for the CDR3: TGTGCCATCAGGGACCCGGGACAGGGTCACACTGAAGCTTTCTTT. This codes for CAIRDPGQGHTEAFF.

This CDR3 is CASSPGSTGVDTQYF. The CDR3 DNA reads TGTGCCAGCTCCCCCGGCTCCACGGGAGTGGATACGCAGTATTTT. The chain is built from TRBV18 and TRBJ2-3; a possible D gene is TRBD2 (6 bases). V was pared by 6 bases and J by 6 bases, with 19 bases between. CDR3 size: 15 residues. CDR1 and CDR2 from the germline V gene are KGHSH and LQKENI.

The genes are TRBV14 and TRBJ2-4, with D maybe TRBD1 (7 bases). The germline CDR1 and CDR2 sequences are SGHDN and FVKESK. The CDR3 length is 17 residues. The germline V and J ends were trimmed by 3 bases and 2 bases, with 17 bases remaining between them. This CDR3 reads CASSQETGAGTKNIQYF. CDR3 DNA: TGTGCCAGCAGCCAGGAAACAGGGGCGGGAACCAAAAACATTCAGTACTTC.

Written as DNA, the CDR3 is TGTGCCAGCAGCGTAGCCCGACAGAACACTGAAGCTTTCTTT. Translated: CASSVARQNTEAFF. This chain uses TRBV9 with TRBJ1-1, with D unresolved. CDR1 and CDR2 from the germline V gene are SGDLS and YYNGEE. The ends were cut back, 0 bases at V and 1 base at J, with 7 bases in the middle. The CDR3 runs 14 residues.

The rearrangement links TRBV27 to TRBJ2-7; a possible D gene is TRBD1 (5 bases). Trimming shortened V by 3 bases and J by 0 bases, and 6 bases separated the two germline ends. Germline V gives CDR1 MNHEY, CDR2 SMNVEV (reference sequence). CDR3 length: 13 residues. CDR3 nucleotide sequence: TGTGCCAGCAGTTTTAGGGGCTCCTACGAGCAGTACTTC. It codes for CASSFRGSYEQYF.

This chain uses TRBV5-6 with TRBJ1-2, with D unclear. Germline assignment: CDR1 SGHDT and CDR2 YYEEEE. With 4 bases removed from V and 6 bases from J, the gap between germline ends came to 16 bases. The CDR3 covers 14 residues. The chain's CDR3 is CASSPGRRPHGYTF. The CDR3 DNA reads TGTGCCAGCAGCCCGGGGAGGCGTCCCCATGGCTACACCTTC.

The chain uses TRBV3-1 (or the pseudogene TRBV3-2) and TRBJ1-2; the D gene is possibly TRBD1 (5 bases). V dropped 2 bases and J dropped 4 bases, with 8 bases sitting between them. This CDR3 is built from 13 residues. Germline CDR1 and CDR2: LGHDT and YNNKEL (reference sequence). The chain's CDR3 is CASSQQGSYGYTF. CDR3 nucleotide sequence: TGTGCCAGCAGCCAACAGGGTTCCTATGGCTACACCTTC.

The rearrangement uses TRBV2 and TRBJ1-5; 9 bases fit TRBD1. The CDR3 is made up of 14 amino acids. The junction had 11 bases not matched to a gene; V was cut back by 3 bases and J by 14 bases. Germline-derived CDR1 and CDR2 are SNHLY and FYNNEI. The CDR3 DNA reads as TGTGCCAGCAGTGAGGGTTACCGGGACAGGGTTAAGCATTTT. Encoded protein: CASSEGYRDRVKHF. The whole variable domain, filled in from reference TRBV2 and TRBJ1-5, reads EPEVTQTPSHQVTQMGQEVILRCVPISNHLYFYWYRQILGQKVEFLVSFYNNEISEKSEIFDDQFSVERPDGSNFTLKIRSTKLEDSAMYFCASSEGYRDRVKHFGDGTRLSIL.

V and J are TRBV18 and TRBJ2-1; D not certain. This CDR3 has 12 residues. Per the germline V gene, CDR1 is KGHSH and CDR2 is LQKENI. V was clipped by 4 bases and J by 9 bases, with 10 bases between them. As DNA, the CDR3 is TGTGCCAGCTCACAACCTTCGAGTGAGCAGTTCTTC. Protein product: CASSQPSSEQFF.

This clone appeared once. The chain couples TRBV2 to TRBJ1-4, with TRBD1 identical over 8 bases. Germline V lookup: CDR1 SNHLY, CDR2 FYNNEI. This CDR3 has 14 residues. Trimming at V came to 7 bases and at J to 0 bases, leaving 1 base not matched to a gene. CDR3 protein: CASMDRATNEKLFF. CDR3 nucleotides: TGTGCCAGCATGGACAGGGCAACTAATGAAAAACTGTTTTTT.

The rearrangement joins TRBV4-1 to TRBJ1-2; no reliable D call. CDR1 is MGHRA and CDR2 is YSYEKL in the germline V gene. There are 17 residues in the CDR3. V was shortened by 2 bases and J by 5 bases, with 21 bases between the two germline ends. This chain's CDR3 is CASSQTGSSTGRYGYTF. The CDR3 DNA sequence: TGCGCCAGCAGCCAAACCGGGTCGTCCACGGGGAGATATGGCTACACCTTC.

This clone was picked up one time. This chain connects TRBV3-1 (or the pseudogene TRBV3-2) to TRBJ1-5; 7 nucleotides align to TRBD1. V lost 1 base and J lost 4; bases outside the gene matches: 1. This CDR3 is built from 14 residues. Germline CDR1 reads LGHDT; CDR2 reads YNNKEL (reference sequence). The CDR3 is CASSQAGGNQPQHF. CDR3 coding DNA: TGTGCCAGCAGCCAAGCAGGGGGGAATCAGCCCCAGCATTTT.